These T cell receptor beta chains were read from a single sample in a study of T cell changes during pregnancy in multiple sclerosis. Some clones are missing from TCRdb's copy, which holds only in-frame ones; the method was immunoSEQ multiplex PCR. The table has tens of thousands of clones, 88% seen once. Sequencing used CD4+ T cells from peripheral blood mononuclear cells, obtained before pregnancy. Receptors originate from a female donor with multiple sclerosis, enrolled in a pregnancy study. Both conserved end residues are part of each CDR3. The D gene is left open where the match is weak. Not all rows give a size; the values are once, few, many and, for expanded clones, a class.

TRBV5-6	-	TRBD1	TRBJ2-5	CASSPRQGETQYF	TGTGCCAGCAGCCCACGACAGGGGGAGACCCAGTACTTC
TRBV6-1	once	TRBD1	TRBJ1-2	CASRTKGQPNYGYTF	TGTGCCAGCAGGACCAAGGGACAGCCTAACTATGGCTACACCTTC
TRBV5-1	-	TRBD1	TRBJ2-7	CASSRDRDYEQYF	TGCGCCAGCAGTAGGGACAGGGATTACGAGCAGTACTTC
TRBV5-4	few	TRBD1	TRBJ1-1	CASSVAGGANTEAFF	TGTGCCAGCAGCGTCGCAGGGGGCGCAAACACTGAAGCTTTCTTT
TRBV2	-	TRBD2	TRBJ2-1	CASSEGTSGFYNEQFF	TGTGCCAGCAGTGAAGGGACTAGCGGGTTTTACAATGAGCAGTTCTTC
TRBV20-1	-	-	TRBJ1-2	CSAASAYGYTF	TGCAGTGCTGCCAGCGCCTATGGCTACACCTTC
TRBV7-9	-	TRBD1	TRBJ2-7	CASSPRDRASYEQYF	TGTGCCAGCAGCCCGCGGGACAGGGCTTCCTACGAGCAGTACTTC
TRBV6-1	-	TRBD2	TRBJ2-7	CASSEALAGGGEQYF	TGTGCCAGCAGTGAAGCGCTGGCGGGAGGGGGCGAGCAGTACTTC
TRBV5-1	-	TRBD1	TRBJ1-1	CASSLDRPNTEAFF	TGCGCCAGCAGTTTGGACAGGCCCAACACTGAAGCTTTCTTT
TRBV5-1	-	-	TRBJ1-1	CASSLAGLTGFTEAFF	TGCGCCAGCAGCTTGGCTGGGCTAACAGGATTCACTGAAGCTTTCTTT
TRBV6-5	-	TRBD1	TRBJ1-2	CASGPTGYYGYTF	TGTGCCAGTGGACCGACAGGGTACTATGGCTACACCTTC
TRBV19	-	TRBD2	TRBJ2-5	CASSTGLAGETQYF	TGTGCCAGTAGTACGGGACTAGCGGGAGAGACCCAGTACTTC
TRBV30	-	TRBD2	TRBJ2-7	CAWSVAKIREAHYEQYF	TGTGCCTGGAGTGTTGCTAAGATCCGGGAGGCCCACTACGAGCAGTACTTC
TRBV5-1	-	TRBD2	TRBJ2-3	CASSLRISGSTDTQYF	TGCGCCAGCAGCTTAAGAATTAGCGGGAGTACAGATACGCAGTATTTT
TRBV5-1	-	TRBD1	TRBJ1-5	CASSLGDRTGQPQHF	TGCGCCAGCAGCCTTGGGGACAGAACTGGTCAGCCCCAGCATTTT